This T cell receptor (beta chain) was captured in a study of T cell responses to AZD1222 COVID-19 vaccine. About the research overall: Recipients boosted at about 4 weeks or about 12 weeks are pooled.

Here immunoSEQ multiplex PCR was the method, and the copy in TCRdb shows in-frame clones only, minus some. Of some 150,000 clones listed, roughly 90% are singletons. Study-wide results and caveats: Clonal diversity may have been underestimated in mostly white British donors. Repertoire sampling was restricted to post-peak T cell response timepoints. At baseline, just a handful of AZD1222 recipients tested seropositive.

The germline V gene encodes CDR1 WNHNN and CDR2 SYGVQD (reference sequence). V shed 2 bases, J shed 4 bases, and the junction held 5 bases outside the gene matches. The CDR3 runs to 15 residues. Worth noting for this clone: Its specificity is unknown.

The receptor was isolated from an adult in good health. The source was peripheral blood, collected on day 0 of AZD1222 vaccination. This rearrangement joins TRBV10-1 to TRBJ1-1; 9 nucleotides line up with TRBD1. DNA of the CDR3: TGCGCCAGCAGTGAGACAGGGGGCGCGGTCACTGAAGCTTTCTTT. It specifies CASSETGGAVTEAFF.